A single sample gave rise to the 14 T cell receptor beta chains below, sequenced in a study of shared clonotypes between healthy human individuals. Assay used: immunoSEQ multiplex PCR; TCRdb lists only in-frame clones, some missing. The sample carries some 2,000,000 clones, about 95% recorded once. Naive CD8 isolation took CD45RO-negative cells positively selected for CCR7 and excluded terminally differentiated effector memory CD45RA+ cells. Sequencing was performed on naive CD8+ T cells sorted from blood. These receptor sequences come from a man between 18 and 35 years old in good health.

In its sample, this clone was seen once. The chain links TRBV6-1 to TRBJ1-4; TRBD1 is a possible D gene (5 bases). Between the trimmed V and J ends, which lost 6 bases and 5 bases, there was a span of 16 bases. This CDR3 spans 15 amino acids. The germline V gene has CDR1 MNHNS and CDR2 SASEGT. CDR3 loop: CASRVTGLENEKLFF. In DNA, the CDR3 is TGTGCCAGCAGAGTAACAGGTCTAGAGAATGAAAAACTGTTTTTT.

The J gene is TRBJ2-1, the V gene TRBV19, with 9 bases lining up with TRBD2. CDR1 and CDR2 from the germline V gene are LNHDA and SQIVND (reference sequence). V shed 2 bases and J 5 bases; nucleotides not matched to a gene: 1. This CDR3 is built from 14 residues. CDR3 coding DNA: TGTGCCAGTAGTATAATAGCGGGAGACAATGAGCAGTTCTTC. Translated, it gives CASSIIAGDNEQFF. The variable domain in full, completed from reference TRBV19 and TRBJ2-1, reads DGGITQSPKYLFRKEGQNVTLSCEQNLNHDAMYWYRQDPGQGLRLIYYSQIVNDFQKGDIAEGYSVSREKKESFPLTVTSAQKNPTAFYLCASSIIAGDNEQFFGPGTRLTVL.

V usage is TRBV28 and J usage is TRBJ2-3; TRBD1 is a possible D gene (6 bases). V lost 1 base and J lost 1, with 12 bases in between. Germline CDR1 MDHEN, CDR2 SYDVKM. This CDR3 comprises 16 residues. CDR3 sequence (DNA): TGTGCCAGCAGTTTATATGCAGGGGCCGGCACAGATACGCAGTATTTT. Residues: CASSLYAGAGTDTQYF.

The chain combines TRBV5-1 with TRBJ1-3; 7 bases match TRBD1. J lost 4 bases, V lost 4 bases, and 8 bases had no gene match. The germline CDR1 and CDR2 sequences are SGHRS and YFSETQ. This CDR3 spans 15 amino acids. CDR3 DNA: TGCGCCAGCAGCCAGGGGGACATTTCGGGAAACACCATATATTTT. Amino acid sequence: CASSQGDISGNTIYF. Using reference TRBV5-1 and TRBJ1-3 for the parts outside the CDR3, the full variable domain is KAGVTQTPRYLIKTRGQQVTLSCSPISGHRSVSWYQQTPGQGLQFLFEYFSETQRNKGNFPGRFSGRQFSNSRSEMNVSTLELGDSALYLCASSQGDISGNTIYFGEGSWLTVV.

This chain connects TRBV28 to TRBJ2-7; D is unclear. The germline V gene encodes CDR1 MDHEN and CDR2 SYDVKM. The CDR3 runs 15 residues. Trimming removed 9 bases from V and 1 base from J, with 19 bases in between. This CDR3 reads CASTIWGDGSYEQYF. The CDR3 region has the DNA TGTGCCAGTACCATTTGGGGTGACGGGTCCTACGAGCAGTACTTC.

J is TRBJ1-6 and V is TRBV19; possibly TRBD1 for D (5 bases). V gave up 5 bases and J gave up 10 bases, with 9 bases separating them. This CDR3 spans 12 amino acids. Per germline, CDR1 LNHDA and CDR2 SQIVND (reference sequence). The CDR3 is CASSRGLSPLHF. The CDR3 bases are TGTGCCAGTAGTCGGGGGTTGTCACCCCTCCACTTT.

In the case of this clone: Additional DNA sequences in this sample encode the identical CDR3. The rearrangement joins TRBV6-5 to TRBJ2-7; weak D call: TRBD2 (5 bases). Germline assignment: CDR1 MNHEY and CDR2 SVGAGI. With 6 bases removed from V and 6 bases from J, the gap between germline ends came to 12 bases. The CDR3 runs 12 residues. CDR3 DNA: TGTGCCAGCAGCCCCGGTGGAGGCGAGCAGTACTTC. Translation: CASSPGGGEQYF.

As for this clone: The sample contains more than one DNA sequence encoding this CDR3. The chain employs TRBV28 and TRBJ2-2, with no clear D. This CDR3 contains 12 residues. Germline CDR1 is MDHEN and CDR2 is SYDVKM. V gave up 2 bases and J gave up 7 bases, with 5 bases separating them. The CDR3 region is CASSLRGGELFF. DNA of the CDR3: TGTGCCAGCAGTTTACGTGGCGGGGAGCTGTTTTTT.

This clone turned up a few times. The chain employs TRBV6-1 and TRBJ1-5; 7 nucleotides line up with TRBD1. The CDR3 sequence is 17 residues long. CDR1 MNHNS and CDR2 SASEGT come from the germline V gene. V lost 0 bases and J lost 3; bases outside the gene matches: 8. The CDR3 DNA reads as TGTGCCAGCAGTGAAGCGTATTCGGGACAGCTCAATCAGCCCCAGCATTTT. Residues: CASSEAYSGQLNQPQHF.

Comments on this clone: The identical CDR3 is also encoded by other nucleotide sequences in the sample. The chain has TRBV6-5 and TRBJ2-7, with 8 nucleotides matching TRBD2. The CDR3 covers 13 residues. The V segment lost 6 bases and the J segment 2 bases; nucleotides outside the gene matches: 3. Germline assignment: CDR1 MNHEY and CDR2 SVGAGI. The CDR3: CASSLAGPYEQYF. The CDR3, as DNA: TGTGCCAGCAGCCTAGCGGGCCCCTACGAGCAGTACTTC.

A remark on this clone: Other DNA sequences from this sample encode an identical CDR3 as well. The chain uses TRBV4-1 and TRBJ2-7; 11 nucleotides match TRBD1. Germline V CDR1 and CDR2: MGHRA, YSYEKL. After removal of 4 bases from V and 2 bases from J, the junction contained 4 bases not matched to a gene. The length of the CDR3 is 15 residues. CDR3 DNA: TGCGCCAGCAGCCCTCGGGACAGGGGGACCTACGAGCAGTACTTC. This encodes CASSPRDRGTYEQYF.

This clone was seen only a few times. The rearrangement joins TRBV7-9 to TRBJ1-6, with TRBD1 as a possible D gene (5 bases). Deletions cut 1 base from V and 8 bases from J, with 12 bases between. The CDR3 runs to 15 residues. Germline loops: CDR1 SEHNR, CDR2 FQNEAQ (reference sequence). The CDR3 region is CASSLDRQLDSPLHF. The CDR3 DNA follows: TGTGCCAGCAGCTTAGATAGACAGCTAGATTCACCCCTCCACTTT.

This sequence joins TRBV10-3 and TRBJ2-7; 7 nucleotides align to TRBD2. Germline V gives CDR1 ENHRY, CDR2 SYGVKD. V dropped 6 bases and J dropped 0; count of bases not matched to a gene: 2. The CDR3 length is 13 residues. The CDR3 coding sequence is TGTGCCATCAGCGGGGACTACTCCTACGAGCAGTACTTC. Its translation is CAISGDYSYEQYF.

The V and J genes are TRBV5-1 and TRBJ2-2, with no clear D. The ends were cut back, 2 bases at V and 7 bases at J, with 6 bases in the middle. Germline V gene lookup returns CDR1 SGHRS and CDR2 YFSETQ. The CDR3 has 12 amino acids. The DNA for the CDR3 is TGCGCCAGCAGCTTTTGGGGCGGGGAGCTGTTTTTT. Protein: CASSFWGGELFF.